Sequencing of this TCR beta chain was carried out in a study of cytomegalovirus exposure and HLA in healthy donors (TCRdb year 2017). Regarding the research as a whole: In an earlier analysis of several hundred of the donors, about 260 Gb of sequence data and 117 million unique TCR beta sequences from about 190 million T cells were reported. An early release covering over 500 HLA-typed donors comprised 300 to 350 gigabases of sequencing data and around 86 million unique TCR sequences. Among the roughly 400 genotyped donors, under 90% belonged to the genetic ancestry cluster associated with self-reported Caucasian donors. The aim of the study was to test whether cataloging public T cell receptors could identify signatures of past pathogen exposure. The study used immunosequencing to profile the T cell repertoires of about 670 subjects and linked those repertoires to cytomegalovirus serostatus. Besides the first cohort of roughly 640 subjects, a separate validation cohort made up of roughly 130 different subjects was used. To predict cytomegalovirus infection status, the study combined high-throughput TCR immunosequencing, statistical association of individual TCRs with disease status, and machine learning. In a later analysis, previously published TCR beta repertoires from roughly 710 donors were re-analyzed and high-resolution HLA genotyping was added so that TCR occurrence patterns could be studied. Rather than drawing on any new phenotypic data, the later analysis identified candidate immune exposures from TCR beta sequences and the way those sequences occurred across donors. An earlier analysis of around 580 of the donors used high-throughput TCR beta sequencing to judge whether each TCR beta V gene segment behaved as functional or pseudogenic. Alongside the repertoire data, information on donor age, sex, ethnicity and CMV serostatus was compiled. In a later genetic analysis, genome-wide SNP genotypes for about 65% of the roughly 700 donors were used, and that subset was treated as a discovery cohort. Every discovery cohort repertoire had been produced on one sequencing platform. Class I and class II HLA loci were covered by the typing at four-digit resolution. Typing coverage varied by locus: roughly 620-640 donors for A, B, C, DRB1 and DQB1; roughly 560 for DQA1; nearly 610 for DPA1; approximately 490 for DPB1. About five DR-DQ haplotypes were handled as single units for association and clustering, since linkage in the cohort was strong. Among about 360 genotyped donors of the cohort, an average of roughly 240,000 unique TCR beta nucleotide sequences were sequenced per donor, 15% to 20% of them non-productive.

The trim is 1 base for V and 2 bases for J, with a gap of 6 bases between the germline ends. From the germline V gene, CDR1 is SNHLY and CDR2 is FYNNEI. The CDR3 runs 14 residues from the cysteine to the phenylalanine. Only CDR3 DNA remains: 42 bases, in frame from the first base. To prepare the library, the immunoSEQ multiplex PCR assay was applied. The multiplex PCR relied on a mix of 60 forward primers for TCR Vbeta segments and 13 reverse primers for TCR Jbeta segments. A multiplex PCR assay on genomic DNA amplified the CDR3 region of rearranged TCR beta genes. The Illumina HiSeq System was used to sequence the amplified TCR beta libraries as 87-base-pair reads. Under the source paper's analysis protocol: Across the 500 to 700 repertoires, a later analysis counted approximately 83 million unique TCR beta chains, roughly 11 million of which were shared by at least two donors. Raw reads were error-corrected and collapsed into unique sequences by a nearest-neighbor algorithm in which closely related sequences were merged to remove PCR and sequencing errors. To assign V, D and J gene segments, CDR3 sequences were aligned to IMGT reference sequences. Each retained sequence needed at least a six-nucleotide match to both a V gene segment and a J gene segment. A rearrangement counted as productive if the CDR3 had no stop codons and remained in frame with V and J, and every other rearrangement counted as non-productive. Following IMGT convention, CDR3 was defined as the stretch from the second conserved V-encoded cysteine up to the conserved J-encoded phenylalanine. The earlier analysis of approximately 500 of the donors excluded sequences that lacked an unambiguous match to a single V gene segment. An earlier analysis of about 590 of the donors classified V segments as functional when productive rearrangements were above 56.7% and as segregating when the standard deviation between donors was above 5%. To diagnose cytomegalovirus status from the catalog of TCR beta chain sequences, a statistical classification framework was built. In a later analysis, V and J genes were assigned by comparing TCR nucleotide sequences against IMGT/GENE-DB human TR gene sequences. In a later analysis, CDR3 sequences and most-parsimonious VDJ recombination scenarios were assigned using the TCRdist pipeline. In a later analysis, each TCR beta chain was defined by its CDR3 amino acid sequence together with its V-gene family, and reads without a unique V-gene family were excluded. A later analysis removed several hundred highly shared, low-generation-probability nucleotide sequences to deal with suspected cross-contamination and a sequencing artifact. In a later analysis, a clonal expansion index was calculated for each public chain from normalized within-repertoire ranks of inferred template counts. In a later analysis, generation probabilities were computed with a VDJ recombination model fitted to out-of-frame rearrangements, and the resulting probabilities were checked against IGoR. In a later analysis, hypergeometric tests were used to score TCR-TCR, TCR-HLA and TCR-CMV co-occurrence, with a repertoire-size bias correction applied to TCR pairs. A later analysis estimated false discovery rates by permuting HLA or CMV assignments 20 times. In a later analysis, co-occurring TCRs were grouped using DBSCAN, with TCRdist sequence similarity added in when clustering inside HLA-allele-positive subsets. Repertoires with fewer than 30,000 or more than 120,000 public chains, plus five repertoires with anomalous nucleotide sharing, were excluded from co-occurrence clustering. The table comes from immuneACCESS by way of TCRdb, which keeps in-frame sequences with V and J called. Part of the clones is missing from these tables; in studies checked, under half for an unresolved V gene and the rest for unknown reasons. D and trimming come from the DNA, and the V and J calls and clone size come from that table. The sample profile shows 170,000 or so clones; just under 80% of them were found once. The ten largest clones take up about 2.9% of the sample.

Study-wide findings and limitations: Most CMV-associated TCR beta chains appeared to be HLA-restricted in a later analysis, and the HLA associations seemed to be driven largely by CMV exposure. A later analysis reported that several top co-occurrence clusters appeared linked to parvovirus B19, influenza, CMV and Epstein-Barr virus. Some IMGT-functional V segments, including TRBV6-2 and TRBV6-3, could not be distinguished by the 87-base-pair reads and were therefore excluded. A further reported finding was that TCR beta sequences accurately predicted the HLA-A and HLA-B alleles for most subjects in the first cohort. Compared with equally common non-associated chains, HLA-associated TCR beta chains in a later analysis were more clonally expanded and had lower generation probabilities. An earlier analysis of around 540 of the donors showed that most TCR beta V segments appeared in productive rearrangements either about 87% or about 30% of the time, which broadly matched IMGT annotations. CMV serostatus was the only immune exposure information available for the cohort. A few of the identified cytomegalovirus-associated TCR beta chains were confirmed in vitro to be specific for cytomegalovirus antigens. Across donors, most TCR sequences were observed very rarely, whereas some public TCRs were present in many individuals. In this cohort, only TCR beta chains were sequenced, and detectable features were limited by the absence of alpha or paired-chain data. A later genetic analysis associated a missense DCLRE1C variant with V-gene and J-gene trimming of TCR beta chains, and an independent cohort replicated the association. The sequencing pipeline was judged likely to have produced a cluster of highly shared sequence variants as a technical artifact. The presence/absence analyses assumed that sequencing depth was roughly uniform across donors, and that assumption may not be true. In the study, 164 TCR beta chains were listed as associated with cytomegalovirus. Specific HLA alleles were associated with about 17,000 TCR beta sequences at a false discovery rate of 0.05 in a later analysis. Correlated functional status among segregating V segments might reflect linkage disequilibrium, but an unknown experimental factor could not be ruled out. According to the authors, the approach could potentially be generalized to other disease states and immunological phenotypes. In a later analysis, TCR association rates were found to vary across HLA loci, with the most associated TCRs seen for DRB1 alleles and the fewest for HLA-C alleles. Cytomegalovirus status was reported to be diagnosed by the classifier with high specificity and sensitivity in both the original and validation cohorts. A later genetic analysis reported fewer N-insertions in productive TCRs among donors in an Asian-associated ancestry cluster than the roughly 690-donor mean. Because counts were too low, 15 to 20 rarely observed V segments, including chromosome 9 orphons, were excluded from the earlier analysis of 587 of the donors. When HLA alleles, especially DR and DQ, strongly co-occurred, attributing TCR associations to individual alleles was difficult. Because HLA typing was unavailable for some donors at each locus, only the typed subset was used in association tests.

In total, 500 to 700 healthy bone marrow donors made up the cohort. At the time of sampling, all cohort members were nominally healthy, though unrecorded immune exposures were likely present. The donor tested CMV seropositive and was one of the 289 seropositive cohort members. Every donor gave a peripheral blood sample, and the peripheral blood mononuclear cells from that sample were used for TCR beta sequencing. The Qiagen DNeasy Blood Extraction Kit was used to extract genomic DNA from the blood cell samples. As for this clone: Its antigen is still unknown. Base qualities are missing; no much larger clone stands one base away.

The sequenced material came from PBMCs. The sequence is built from TRBV2 and TRBJ1-5, with no confident D gene call. This TCR was sampled from a woman between 45 and 65 years old in good health and CMV-seropositive. The CDR3 protein is CASSEVRGNQPQHF. The base sequence is TGTGCCAGCAGTGAAGTCCGAGGCAATCAGCCCCAGCATTTT.